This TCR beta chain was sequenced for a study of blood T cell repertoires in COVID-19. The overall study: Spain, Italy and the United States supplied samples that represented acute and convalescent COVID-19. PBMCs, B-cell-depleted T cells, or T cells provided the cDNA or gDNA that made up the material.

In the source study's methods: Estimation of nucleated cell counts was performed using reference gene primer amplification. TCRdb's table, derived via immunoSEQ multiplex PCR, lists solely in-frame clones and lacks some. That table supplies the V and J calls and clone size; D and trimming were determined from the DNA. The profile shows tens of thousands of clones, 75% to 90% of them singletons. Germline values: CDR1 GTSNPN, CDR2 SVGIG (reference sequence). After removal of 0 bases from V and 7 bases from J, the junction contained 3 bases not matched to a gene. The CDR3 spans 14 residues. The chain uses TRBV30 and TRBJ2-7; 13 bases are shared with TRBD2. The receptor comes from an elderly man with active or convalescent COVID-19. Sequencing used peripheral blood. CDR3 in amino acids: CAWSVQGLAGEQYF. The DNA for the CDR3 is TGTGCCTGGAGTGTACAGGGACTAGCGGGAGAGCAGTACTTC.